Presented here are 23 T cell receptor beta chains from one specimen sequenced in a study of CD8+ T cells in alopecia areata. Sequencing relied on a cDNA template that was reverse transcribed from extracted RNA. The assay was immunoSEQ multiplex PCR, and TCRdb's table has in-frame clones only and misses some. The data hold around 190,000 clones, with roughly 56% observed a single time. The sample was CD8+ T cells sorted from blood. Receptors were obtained from a human donor in good health.

This chain links TRBV5-1 with TRBJ2-3; D ambiguous. CDR3 length equals 13 residues. In germline, CDR1 is SGHRS, CDR2 YFSETQ. The germline V and J ends were trimmed by 1 base and 0 bases, with 3 bases remaining between them. CDR3 in DNA: TGCGCCAGCAGCTTGTTTAGCACAGATACGCAGTATTTT. It encodes CASSLFSTDTQYF.

This clone was seen repeatedly, ten times or more. The chain joins TRBV5-6 to TRBJ2-4; D is uncertain. CDR1 and CDR2 (germline): SGHDT, YYEEEE. This CDR3 comprises 13 residues. The germline V and J ends were trimmed by 0 bases and 1 base, with 2 bases remaining between them. The DNA of the CDR3 is TGTGCCAGCAGCTTGGTTGCCAAAAACATTCAGTACTTC. Translated, it gives CASSLVAKNIQYF.

This clone was seen more than once but under ten times. The chain couples TRBV29-1 to TRBJ1-4; unclear D gene. The V end lost 2 bases, the J end lost 0 bases, and 7 bases lay between the germline ends. This CDR3 has 14 amino acids. Germline CDR1 is SQVTM and CDR2 is ANQGSEA. The CDR3 reads CSVEIGTTNEKLFF. The CDR3 nucleotides read TGCAGCGTTGAAATCGGGACAACTAATGAAAAACTGTTTTTT.

V gene TRBV4-1 combines with J gene TRBJ2-7; weak D call: TRBD1 (5 bases). The CDR3 is 14 residues long. Germline CDR1 MGHRA, CDR2 YSYEKL. Between the trimmed V and J ends, which lost 6 bases and 2 bases, there was a span of 14 bases. CDR3 bases: TGCGCCAGCAGTCTGTCTGGGGCACCCTACGAGCAGTACTTC. Its translation: CASSLSGAPYEQYF.

This clone was seen only a few times. J is TRBJ1-1 and V is TRBV5-6; possibly TRBD1 for D (5 bases). Germline CDR1 is SGHDT and CDR2 is YYEEEE. V was clipped by 3 bases and J by 4 bases, with 13 bases between them. This CDR3 has 14 amino acids. CDR3 DNA: TGTGCCAGCAGCTCCAGGGTCTTGCGCACTGAAGCTTTCTTT. This encodes CASSSRVLRTEAFF.

V gene TRBV4-1 combines with J gene TRBJ2-1; possible D gene TRBD1, 5 bases. This CDR3 contains 15 residues. With 5 bases removed from V and 0 bases from J, the gap between germline ends came to 11 bases. CDR1 and CDR2 (germline): MGHRA, YSYEKL. The CDR3 DNA sequence: TGCGCCAGCAGCTATGACAGAAGCTCCTACAATGAGCAGTTCTTC. It translates to CASSYDRSSYNEQFF.

The chain employs TRBV5-3 and TRBJ2-3, with TRBD2 matching 7 bases. TRBV5-3 is an open reading frame whose function is uncertain. This CDR3 has 15 amino acids. The trim removed 4 bases at V and 2 bases at J, leaving 7 bases unmatched. CDR3 bases: TGTGCCAGAAGCGAGGAGCGGGGCCTCACAGATACGCAGTATTTT. As protein: CARSEERGLTDTQYF.

J is TRBJ2-3 and V is TRBV6-1; perhaps TRBD2 as D (7 bases). Trimming cost V 2 bases and J 4 bases, with 13 bases left between them. The CDR3 contains 15 residues. Per germline, CDR1 MNHNS and CDR2 SASEGT. CDR3 sequence reads: CASSESGGGPDTQYF. DNA for the CDR3: TGTGCCAGCAGTGAAAGTGGGGGGGGCCCAGATACGCAGTATTTT.

The chain joins TRBV7-9 to TRBJ2-1; D ambiguous. Per germline, CDR1 SEHNR and CDR2 FQNEAQ (reference sequence). Trimming removed 1 base from V and 8 bases from J, with 3 bases in between. This CDR3 contains 11 residues. CDR3 DNA: TGTGCCAGCAGCTTAGTGGATGAGCAGTTCTTC. Translating it yields CASSLVDEQFF.

V is TRBV30 and J is TRBJ2-7; 7 positions match TRBD2. This CDR3 comprises 13 residues. Germline-derived CDR1 and CDR2 are GTSNPN and SVGIG (reference sequence). V was clipped by 0 bases and J by 2 bases; unmatched bases: 1. Here the CDR3 DNA reads TGTGCCTGGAGTGTGGGAGGGACCTACGAGCAGTACTTC. Protein sequence: CAWSVGGTYEQYF.

This chain uses TRBV14 with TRBJ2-7, with 7 bases fitting TRBD1. Germline CDR1 SGHDN, CDR2 FVKESK. This CDR3 is 15 amino acids long. J was trimmed by 2 bases and V by 2 bases; bases with no gene match: 6. The CDR3: CASSQSAGGTYEQYF. Written as DNA, the CDR3 is TGTGCCAGCAGCCAATCGGCAGGGGGAACCTACGAGCAGTACTTC.

The V call is TRBV2, the J call TRBJ2-1; D is unclear. The CDR3 runs 13 residues. Deletions cut 2 bases from V and 5 bases from J, with 7 bases between. Germline-derived CDR1 and CDR2 are SNHLY and FYNNEI. The CDR3 is CASSERQNNEQFF. Written as DNA, the CDR3 is TGTGCCAGCAGTGAAAGGCAAAACAATGAGCAGTTCTTC.

This chain links TRBV27 with TRBJ1-2, with 7 nucleotides matching TRBD1. V trimming: 3 bases; J trimming: 6 bases; junction bases outside the gene matches: 7. The CDR3 is made up of 14 amino acids. The germline V gene has CDR1 MNHEY and CDR2 SMNVEV (reference sequence). CDR3 region: CASSFSDREDGYTF. CDR3 in DNA: TGTGCCAGCAGTTTCAGTGACAGGGAAGATGGCTACACCTTC.

V gene TRBV27 combines with J gene TRBJ2-3, with D possibly called TRBD1 or TRBD2 (5 bases each). Trimming cost V 10 bases and J 4 bases, with 21 bases left between them. The CDR3 extends over 15 amino acids. Germline CDR1 reads MNHEY; CDR2 reads SMNVEV (reference sequence). The CDR3 sequence is CATRWGTAFPDTQYF. The CDR3 coding sequence is TGTGCCACGAGATGGGGGACCGCGTTTCCAGATACGCAGTATTTT.

The chain links TRBV29-1 to TRBJ2-7; 8 nucleotides agree with TRBD1. The CDR3 totals 13 residues. Germline CDR1 is SQVTM and CDR2 is ANQGSEA. V trimming: 5 bases; J trimming: 2 bases; junction bases outside the gene matches: 5. CDR3 nucleotides: TGCAGCGTTTCAGGACAGGGACCCTACGAGCAGTACTTC. Its protein is CSVSGQGPYEQYF.

In this sample, this clone turned up a few times. V is TRBV9 and J is TRBJ1-1, with 7 bases that match TRBD1. The CDR3 covers 15 residues. From germline, CDR1 is SGDLS and CDR2 YYNGEE. Trimming cost V 4 bases and J 0 bases; bases outside gene matches: 6. For the CDR3, the DNA is TGTGCCAGCAGCCCTCCGAGGGGGCTGAACACTGAAGCTTTCTTT. Its protein is CASSPPRGLNTEAFF.

The chain is built from TRBV30 and TRBJ2-1; unclear D gene. Per germline, CDR1 GTSNPN and CDR2 SVGIG (reference sequence). V lost 2 bases to trimming and J lost 0 bases, with 5 bases between them. The CDR3 covers 13 residues. The CDR3 DNA is TGTGCCTGGAGTCCTATCTCCTACAATGAGCAGTTCTTC. Translation: CAWSPISYNEQFF. Complete variable domain (other parts from reference TRBV30 and TRBJ2-1): SQTIHQWPATLVQPVGSPLSLECTVEGTSNPNLYWYRQAAGRGLQLLFYSVGIGQISSEVPQNLSASRPQDRQFILSSKKLLLSDSGFYLCAWSPISYNEQFFGPGTRLTVL.

This chain joins TRBV5-6 and TRBJ1-1; D is undetermined. The CDR3 is 12 residues long. Germline V gives CDR1 SGHDT, CDR2 YYEEEE. Between the trimmed V and J ends, which lost 2 bases and 5 bases, there was a span of 7 bases. CDR3 in amino acids: CASSFPGTEAFF. The CDR3 DNA sequence: TGTGCCAGCAGCTTCCCCGGGACTGAAGCTTTCTTT.

The chain recombines TRBV14 with TRBJ2-7; no reliable D call. V was clipped by 2 bases and J by 4 bases, with 6 bases between them. CDR3 size: 12 residues. CDR1 SGHDN and CDR2 FVKESK come from the germline V gene. CDR3 nucleotides: TGTGCCAGCAGCCAAAGAGCGTACGAGCAGTACTTC. It codes for CASSQRAYEQYF.

This clone was picked up one time. The CDR3 loop is CTSSHLPGLAGGGGTDTQYF. The CDR3 coding sequence is TGCACCAGCAGCCACCTCCCGGGACTAGCGGGGGGTGGTGGCACAGATACGCAGTATTTT. This chain connects TRBV1 to TRBJ2-3; TRBD2, the table's D call, lacks a check against the DNA. TRBV1 is assigned pseudogene status. CDR3 length: 20 amino acids.

This chain joins TRBV30 and TRBJ2-7; possibly TRBD1 or TRBD2 for D (5 bases each). This CDR3 spans 14 amino acids. Germline V CDR1 and CDR2: GTSNPN, SVGIG (reference sequence). V lost 2 bases to trimming and J lost 5 bases, with 16 bases between them. CDR3 nucleotides: TGTGCCTGGAGTCTACTGGGGACGACCGACGAGCAGTACTTC. This encodes CAWSLLGTTDEQYF.

The chain couples TRBV10-2 to TRBJ1-2, with TRBD1 matching over 7 bases. Trimming removed 6 bases from V and 8 bases from J; junction bases left unmatched: 15. Germline V lookup: CDR1 WSHSY, CDR2 SAAADI. This CDR3 is built from 15 residues. CDR3 protein: CASRNRGPLLDGYTF. The CDR3 DNA reads as TGCGCCAGCAGAAACAGGGGACCCCTCTTAGACGGCTACACCTTC.

The V gene is TRBV5-4, the J gene TRBJ2-5; D is unclear. Trimming stripped 2 bases from V and 3 bases from J, with 17 bases between. The CDR3 totals 16 residues. Germline values: CDR1 SGHNT, CDR2 YYREEE (reference sequence). CDR3 protein: CASSLLSDFIKETQYF. DNA of the CDR3: TGTGCCAGCAGCTTACTGTCGGATTTTATAAAAGAGACCCAGTACTTC. The full variable domain, its missing parts supplied by reference TRBV5-4 and TRBJ2-5, is ETGVTQSPTHLIKTRGQQVTLRCSSQSGHNTVSWYQQALGQGPQFIFQYYREEENGRGNFPPRFSGLQFPNYSSELNVNALELDDSALYLCASSLLSDFIKETQYFGPGTRLLVL.